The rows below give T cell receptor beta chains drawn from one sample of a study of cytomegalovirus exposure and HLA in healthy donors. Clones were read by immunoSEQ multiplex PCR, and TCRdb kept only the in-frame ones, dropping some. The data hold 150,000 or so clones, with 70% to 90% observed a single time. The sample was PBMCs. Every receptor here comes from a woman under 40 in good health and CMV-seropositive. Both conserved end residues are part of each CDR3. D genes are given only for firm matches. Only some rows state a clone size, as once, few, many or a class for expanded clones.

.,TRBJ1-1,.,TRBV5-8,CASNPGEASLTEAFF,TGTGCCAGCAACCCGGGGGAAGCGTCGCTGACTGAAGCTTTCTTT
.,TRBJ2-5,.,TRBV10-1,CASSEGGTSRETQYF,TGCGCCAGCAGTGAGGGAGGGACGTCTCGGGAGACCCAGTACTTC
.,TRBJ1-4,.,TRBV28,CASSLRELGEKLFF,TGTGCCAGCAGTTTACGGGAGCTCGGTGAAAAACTGTTTTTT
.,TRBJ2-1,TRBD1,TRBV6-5,CASSYAGQGINEQFF,TGTGCCAGCAGTTACGCGGGACAGGGAATTAATGAGCAGTTCTTC
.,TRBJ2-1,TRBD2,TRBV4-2,CASSQDTSGGIYNEQFF,TGTGCCAGCAGCCAAGACACTAGCGGGGGGATATACAATGAGCAGTTCTTC
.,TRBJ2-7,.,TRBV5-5,CASSLVGLDSYSYEQYF,TGTGCCAGCAGCTTGGTGGGTCTGGACAGCTACTCCTACGAGCAGTACTTC
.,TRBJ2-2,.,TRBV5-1,CASSLVGGNTGELFF,TGCGCCAGCAGCTTGGTCGGGGGGAACACCGGGGAGCTGTTTTTT
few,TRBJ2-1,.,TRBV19,CASSILSLGESSYNEQFF,TGTGCCAGTAGTATATTATCGCTGGGCGAGAGCTCCTACAATGAGCAGTTCTTC
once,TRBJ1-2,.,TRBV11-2,CASSLDNGGYTF,TGTGCCAGCAGCTTGGACAACGGAGGCTACACCTTC
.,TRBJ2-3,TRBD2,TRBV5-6,CASSLATSGFTQYF,TGTGCCAGCAGCCTGGCCACTAGCGGGTTTACGCAGTATTTT
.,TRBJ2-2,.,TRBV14,CASSQQGTVTGELFF,TGTGCCAGCAGCCAACAGGGAACGGTCACCGGGGAGCTGTTTTTT
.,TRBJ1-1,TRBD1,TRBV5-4,CASSTSTGGYTEAFF,TGTGCCAGCAGCACTAGCACAGGGGGGTACACTGAAGCTTTCTTT
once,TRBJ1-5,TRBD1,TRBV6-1,CASRGDSLNQPQHF,TGTGCCAGCAGGGGGGACAGCCTCAATCAGCCCCAGCATTTT
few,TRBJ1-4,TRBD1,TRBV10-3,CAISDGTGNEKLFF,TGTGCCATCAGTGATGGGACAGGGAATGAAAAACTGTTTTTT
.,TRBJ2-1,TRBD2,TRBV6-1,CASSEVLGTSANNEQFF,TGTGCCAGCAGTGAAGTATTAGGGACTAGCGCGAACAATGAGCAGTTCTTC
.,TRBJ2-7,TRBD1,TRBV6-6,CASTNRQGDRYEQYF,TGTGCCAGCACCAACAGACAGGGGGATCGATACGAGCAGTACTTC
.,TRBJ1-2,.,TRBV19,CASSIALGPPEGYTF,TGTGCCAGTAGTATAGCCCTGGGGCCTCCAGAAGGCTACACCTTC
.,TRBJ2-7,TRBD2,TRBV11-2,CASSLASSGAYEQYF,TGTGCCAGCAGCTTGGCTTCCAGCGGGGCCTACGAGCAGTACTTC
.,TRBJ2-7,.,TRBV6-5,CASSYYAGDLYEQYF,TGTGCCAGCAGTTACTACGCCGGGGATCTCTACGAGCAGTACTTC
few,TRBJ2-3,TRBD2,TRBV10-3,CATAGLEDTQYF,TGTGCCACCGCGGGACTAGAGGATACGCAGTATTTT
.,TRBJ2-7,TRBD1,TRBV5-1,CASSLGSGGRTRYF,TGCGCCAGCAGCTTGGGATCAGGGGGCAGGACGCGGTACTTC
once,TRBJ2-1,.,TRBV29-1,CSVEALTSYEQFF,TGCAGCGTTGAAGCCTTAACTAGCTATGAGCAGTTCTTC
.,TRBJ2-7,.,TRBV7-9,CASSLATGTRTYEQYF,TGTGCCAGCAGCTTAGCAACCGGGACACGAACCTACGAGCAGTACTTC
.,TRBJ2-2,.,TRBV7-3,CASSLQGGANTGELFF,TGTGCCAGCAGCTTACAAGGTGGAGCGAACACCGGGGAGCTGTTTTTT
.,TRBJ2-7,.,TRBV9,CASSASPNADYEQYF,TGTGCCAGCAGTGCTTCTCCTAACGCGGACTACGAGCAGTACTTC